These 24 T cell receptor beta chains were sequenced from one sample in a study of OX40 agonist ivuxolimab in advanced cancers. Library preparation employed the immunoSEQ multiplex PCR assay. TCRdb's version of the immuneACCESS table is confined to in-frame rearrangements and falls short of the full clone set. An unresolved V gene accounts for under half of the shortfall where checked; the remainder is of unknown origin. Here the sample has tens of thousands of clones; around nine tenths occur a single time. The top ten hold approximately 0.47% of the sample. The source material was CD4+ or CD8+ T cells sorted from blood, sampled in a trial of the OX40 agonist ivuxolimab. These receptors were collected from an adult with an advanced solid tumor such as melanoma, head and neck, liver or kidney cancer.

This chain connects TRBV10-3 to TRBJ2-3, with a tentative D call TRBD2 (6 bases). The V gene's germline CDR1 is ENHRY and CDR2 SYGVKD. V was cut by 6 bases and J by 5 bases, with 6 bases left in between. The CDR3 covers 11 residues. CDR3 protein: CAIRGGDTQYF. The DNA for the CDR3 is TGTGCCATCAGGGGAGGAGATACGCAGTATTTT.

The V and J genes are TRBV19 and TRBJ2-1; 9 bases agree with TRBD1. CDR1 is LNHDA and CDR2 is SQIVND in the germline V gene (reference sequence). The ends lost 6 bases at V and 7 bases at J; junction bases unmatched: 4. This CDR3 spans 13 amino acids. The chain's CDR3 is CASSTGQGNEQFF. The CDR3 DNA follows: TGTGCCAGTAGCACCGGACAGGGGAATGAGCAGTTCTTC. The variable domain in full, completed from reference TRBV19 and TRBJ2-1, reads DGGITQSPKYLFRKEGQNVTLSCEQNLNHDAMYWYRQDPGQGLRLIYYSQIVNDFQKGDIAEGYSVSREKKESFPLTVTSAQKNPTAFYLCASSTGQGNEQFFGPGTRLTVL.

The rearrangement uses TRBV9 and TRBJ2-1; 9 bases are a match to TRBD2. V shed 0 bases, J shed 6 bases, and the junction held 4 bases outside the gene matches. Germline lookup yields CDR1 SGDLS and CDR2 YYNGEE. CDR3 size: 15 residues. The CDR3 sequence: CASSVARGGINEQFF. CDR3 nucleotides: TGTGCCAGCAGCGTAGCGCGGGGGGGCATCAATGAGCAGTTCTTC.

The gene calls are TRBV18 and TRBJ2-5, with a weak D call TRBD2 (6 bases). TRBJ2-7 explains the end of the DNA better; the J call may be wrong. This CDR3 comprises 17 residues. Germline V gene sequence: CDR1 KGHSH, CDR2 LQKENI. The CDR3 spells CASSPRLTSGASYEQYF. The DNA for the CDR3 is TGTGCCAGCTCACCACGGTTGACTAGTGGGGCCTCCTACGAGCAGTACTTC.

The rearrangement links TRBV9 to TRBJ2-2; tentative D call: TRBD2 (6 bases). This CDR3 comprises 14 residues. The germline V and J ends were trimmed by 3 bases and 6 bases, with 12 bases remaining between them. Germline V gives CDR1 SGDLS, CDR2 YYNGEE. The DNA for the CDR3 is TGTGCCAGCAGCGGACTAGTGGGGTCCGGGGAGCTGTTTTTT. Amino acids: CASSGLVGSGELFF.

This clone was counted between two and nine times. The V and J genes are TRBV7-3 and TRBJ2-6; D is undetermined. Between the trimmed V and J ends, which lost 2 bases and 0 bases, there was a span of 8 bases. This CDR3 has 16 amino acids. Germline V gene data show CDR1 as SGHTA and CDR2 as FQGTGA. CDR3 in amino acids: CASSLPGSSGANVLTF. The CDR3 coding sequence is TGTGCCAGCAGCTTACCAGGATCCTCTGGGGCCAACGTCCTGACTTTC. Drawing the rest from reference TRBV7-3 and TRBJ2-6, the complete variable domain is GAGVSQTPSNKVTEKGKYVELRCDPISGHTALYWYRQSLGQGPEFLIYFQGTGAADDSGLPNDRFFAVRPEGSVSTLKIQRTERGDSAVYLCASSLPGSSGANVLTFGAGSRLTVL.

The chain has TRBV6-1 and TRBJ1-2; 10 positions match TRBD1. Trimming took 6 bases from V and 7 from J; bases not matched to a gene: 8. Germline CDR1 is MNHNS and CDR2 is SASEGT. This CDR3 is 14 amino acids long. CDR3 DNA: TGTGCCAGCAGAACCGGGACAGGGGACCCTGGCTACACCTTC. Amino acid sequence: CASRTGTGDPGYTF.

The chain is built from TRBV15 and TRBJ2-1, with 9 bases aligning to TRBD2. The CDR3 extends over 16 amino acids. Germline values: CDR1 LNHNV, CDR2 YYDKDF (reference sequence). The J segment lost 8 bases and the V segment lost 1 base, leaving 9 bases of the junction unmatched. The CDR3 region has the DNA TGTGCCACCAGCAGAGTTTCCGCGGGGGGGTCGGATGAGCAGTTCTTC. Protein sequence: CATSRVSAGGSDEQFF.

This rearrangement joins TRBV19 to TRBJ1-1; D unresolved. Germline-derived CDR1 and CDR2 are LNHDA and SQIVND (reference sequence). Trimming cost V 1 base and J 1 base, with 16 bases left between them. This CDR3 is 17 amino acids long. The CDR3 loop reads CASSIALGSLGNTEAFF. The CDR3 nucleotides read TGTGCCAGTAGTATAGCCCTCGGTTCGCTGGGGAACACTGAAGCTTTCTTT.

The chain joins TRBV5-1 to TRBJ1-2; no definite D call. Between the trimmed V and J ends, which lost 1 base and 8 bases, there was a span of 15 bases. Germline-derived CDR1 and CDR2 are SGHRS and YFSETQ. CDR3 length: 14 amino acids. The CDR3 is CASSLSTSSIGYTF. CDR3 nucleotide sequence: TGCGCCAGCAGCTTGTCAACCAGCTCTATAGGCTACACCTTC.

The CDR3 coding sequence is TGTGCCAGCAGACCAAGCCGGGACAGACAAGAGACCCAGTACTTC. Amino acids: CASRPSRDRQETQYF. This chain connects TRBV6-6 to TRBJ2-5, with 7 nucleotides matching TRBD1. This CDR3 comprises 15 residues. Germline lookup yields CDR1 MNHNY and CDR2 SVGAGI (reference sequence). The trim removed 6 bases at V and 2 bases at J, leaving 9 bases unmatched.

The DNA for the CDR3 is TGTGCCAGCAGCGTGCAGGAGTTGAACACTGAAGCTTTCTTT. Protein: CASSVQELNTEAFF. V gene TRBV7-2 combines with J gene TRBJ1-1; D remains unclear. Trimming took 5 bases from V and 0 from J, leaving 10 bases between them. Looked up from germline, CDR1 is SGHTA and CDR2 is FQGNSA. This CDR3 spans 14 amino acids.

The J gene is TRBJ1-4, the V gene TRBV6-5; tentative D call: TRBD1 (5 bases). The ends were cut back, 3 bases at V and 8 bases at J, with 10 bases in the middle. Germline loops: CDR1 MNHEY, CDR2 SVGAGI. This CDR3 is built from 13 residues. CDR3 sequence: CASSYGAVEKLFF. The CDR3 bases are TGTGCCAGCAGTTATGGGGCGGTCGAAAAACTGTTTTTT.

The chain is built from TRBV5-1 and TRBJ1-1; D ambiguous. The CDR3 has 15 amino acids. CDR1 is SGHRS, CDR2 YFSETQ, per germline. Trimming removed 4 bases from V and 1 base from J, with 14 bases in between. CDR3 sequence reads: CASSPTRLTNTEAFF. CDR3 coding DNA: TGCGCCAGCAGCCCCACCCGATTGACGAACACTGAAGCTTTCTTT.

This chain uses TRBV28 with TRBJ2-1; D is perhaps TRBD2 (6 bases). The V and J ends lost 8 bases and 4 bases respectively, with 12 bases between them. The CDR3 spans 13 residues. Germline V gives CDR1 MDHEN, CDR2 SYDVKM. The CDR3, as DNA: TGTGCCAGCTCCGGGGGTGAGTACAATGAGCAGTTCTTC. Amino acid sequence: CASSGGEYNEQFF. Looking up the rest from reference TRBV28 and TRBJ2-1 gives the full variable domain: DVKVTQSSRYLVKRTGEKVFLECVQDMDHENMFWYRQDPGLGLRLIYFSYDVKMKEKGDIPEGYSVSREKKERFSLILESASTNQTSMYLCASSGGEYNEQFFGPGTRLTVL.

Here the CDR3 reads CASSLQGVGKLFF. The CDR3 nucleotides read TGTGCCAGCAGCTTACAGGGCGTAGGAAAACTGTTTTTT. The chain carries TRBV7-2 and TRBJ1-4, with D possibly TRBD1 on 5 matching bases. V dropped 2 bases and J dropped 10 bases, with 11 bases sitting between them. CDR3 length equals 13 residues. Per germline, CDR1 SGHTA and CDR2 FQGNSA.

V is TRBV7-2 and J is TRBJ2-2; D ambiguous. Trimming left V 5 bases short and J 4 bases short, with 14 bases between. This CDR3 comprises 15 residues. Germline CDR1 is SGHTA and CDR2 is FQGNSA. For the CDR3, the DNA is TGTGCCAGCAGCCCACAACCAACGAGCACCGGGGAGCTGTTTTTT. This translates into CASSPQPTSTGELFF.

This clone was observed a handful of times. V usage is TRBV19 and J usage is TRBJ1-1; no clear D gene. The CDR3 length is 13 residues. In germline, CDR1 is LNHDA, CDR2 SQIVND (reference sequence). V lost 2 bases and J 0 bases, leaving 4 bases between the germline ends. CDR3 in DNA: TGTGCCAGTAGTATAATCGTGAACACTGAAGCTTTCTTT. This encodes CASSIIVNTEAFF.

This clone was seen a single time. The chain combines TRBV2 with TRBJ1-1, with D possibly matching TRBD1 (6 bases). There are 14 residues in the CDR3. The germline V gene encodes CDR1 SNHLY and CDR2 FYNNEI. Trimming cost V 6 bases and J 2 bases, with 13 bases left between them. CDR3: CASRDFRGNTEAFF. CDR3 nucleotide sequence: TGTGCCAGCAGGGACTTCAGGGGAAACACTGAAGCTTTCTTT.

The chain employs TRBV6-1 and TRBJ2-1; 8 positions agree with TRBD2. V lost 0 bases, J lost 7 bases, and 11 bases stayed unmatched. The CDR3 is made up of 17 amino acids. Germline assignment: CDR1 MNHNS and CDR2 SASEGT. The DNA for the CDR3 is TGTGCCAGCAGTGAAGCTTTTGGGACTAGTGGGGGTAATGAGCAGTTCTTC. Protein: CASSEAFGTSGGNEQFF.

The chain recombines TRBV12-5 with TRBJ2-2; 8 bases are shared with TRBD1. CDR3 size: 13 residues. Germline CDR1 reads LGHNT; CDR2 reads FRNRAP. Trimming removed 5 bases from V and 7 bases from J; junction bases left unmatched: 3. DNA for the CDR3: TGTGCTAGTGGTCAGGGGGCCGGCGGGGAGCTGTTTTTT. It encodes CASGQGAGGELFF.

The chain couples TRBV2 to TRBJ2-3; TRBD2 is a possible D gene (6 bases). Looked up from germline, CDR1 is SNHLY and CDR2 is FYNNEI. V gave up 1 base and J gave up 2 bases, with 19 bases separating them. The CDR3 is 18 amino acids. The CDR3 DNA sequence: TGTGCCAGCAGTGAAGAATCGCTAGTGGGGGGATCCACAGATACGCAGTATTTT. It specifies CASSEESLVGGSTDTQYF.

This chain joins TRBV6-6 and TRBJ2-5; TRBD1 or TRBD2 may be the D gene (6 bases each). CDR1 MNHNY and CDR2 SVGAGI come from the germline V gene (reference sequence). This CDR3 has 15 amino acids. The V gene lost 7 bases and the J gene lost 2 bases, with 17 bases spanning the gap. The CDR3 loop reads CASTLRGPQQETQYF. As DNA, the CDR3 is TGTGCCAGCACGCTCCGGGGGCCCCAACAAGAGACCCAGTACTTC.

Turning to this clone: This CDR3 is also generated by other DNA sequences in the sample. DNA of the CDR3: TGTGCCAGCAGCTTAGAGGGAGGGGAAGCTTTCTTT. Translating gives CASSLEGGEAFF. The V call is TRBV7-9, the J call TRBJ1-1; D call uncertain. Germline values: CDR1 SEHNR, CDR2 FQNEAQ (reference sequence). Trimming left V 1 base short and J 8 bases short, with 8 bases between. The CDR3 has 12 residues. Together with reference TRBV7-9 and TRBJ1-1, the CDR3 gives the full variable domain: DTGVSQNPRHKITKRGQNVTFRCDPISEHNRLYWYRQTLGQGPEFLTYFQNEAQLEKSRLLSDRFSAERPKGSFSTLEIQRTEQGDSAMYLCASSLEGGEAFFGQGTRLTVV.